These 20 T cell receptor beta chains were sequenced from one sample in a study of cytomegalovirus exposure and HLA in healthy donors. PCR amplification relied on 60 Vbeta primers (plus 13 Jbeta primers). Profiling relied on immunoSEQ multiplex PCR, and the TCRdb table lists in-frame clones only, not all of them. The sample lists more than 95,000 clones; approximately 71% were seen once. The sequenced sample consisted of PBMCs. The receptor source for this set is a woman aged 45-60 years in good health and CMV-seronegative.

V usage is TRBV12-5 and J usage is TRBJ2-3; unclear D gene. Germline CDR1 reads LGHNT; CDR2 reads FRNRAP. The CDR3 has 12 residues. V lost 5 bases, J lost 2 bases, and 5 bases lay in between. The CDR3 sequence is CASGRDTDTQYF. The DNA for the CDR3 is TGTGCTAGTGGTCGCGACACAGATACGCAGTATTTT.

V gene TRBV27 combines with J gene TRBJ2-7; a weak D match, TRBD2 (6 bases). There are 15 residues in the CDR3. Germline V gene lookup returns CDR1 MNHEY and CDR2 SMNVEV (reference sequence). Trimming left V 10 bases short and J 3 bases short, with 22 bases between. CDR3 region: CATSTRGMGLYEQYF. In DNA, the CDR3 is TGTGCCACATCCACCCGCGGGATGGGGCTCTACGAGCAGTACTTC.

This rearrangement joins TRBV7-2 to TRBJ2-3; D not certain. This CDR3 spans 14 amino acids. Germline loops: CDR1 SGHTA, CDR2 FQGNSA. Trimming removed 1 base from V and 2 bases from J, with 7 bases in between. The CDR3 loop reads CASSLGLLTDTQYF. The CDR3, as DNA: TGTGCCAGCAGCTTAGGTCTCCTCACAGATACGCAGTATTTT. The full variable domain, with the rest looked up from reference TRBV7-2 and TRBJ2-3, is GAGVSQSPSNKVTEKGKDVELRCDPISGHTALYWYRQSLGQGLEFLIYFQGNSAPDKSGLPSDRFSAERTGGSVSTLTIQRTQQEDSAVYLCASSLGLLTDTQYFGPGTRLTVL.

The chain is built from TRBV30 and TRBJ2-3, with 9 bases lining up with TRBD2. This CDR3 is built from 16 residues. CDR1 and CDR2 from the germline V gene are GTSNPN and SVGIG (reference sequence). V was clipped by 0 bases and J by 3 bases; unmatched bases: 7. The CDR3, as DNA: TGTGCCTGGAGTGTACGGGGTAGCGGGAGAACAGATACGCAGTATTTT. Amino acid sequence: CAWSVRGSGRTDTQYF.

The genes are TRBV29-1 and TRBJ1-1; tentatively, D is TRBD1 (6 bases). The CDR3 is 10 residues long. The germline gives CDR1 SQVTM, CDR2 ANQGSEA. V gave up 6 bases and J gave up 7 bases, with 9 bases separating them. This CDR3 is CSVGQLEAFF. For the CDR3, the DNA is TGCAGCGTCGGACAGCTTGAAGCTTTCTTT.

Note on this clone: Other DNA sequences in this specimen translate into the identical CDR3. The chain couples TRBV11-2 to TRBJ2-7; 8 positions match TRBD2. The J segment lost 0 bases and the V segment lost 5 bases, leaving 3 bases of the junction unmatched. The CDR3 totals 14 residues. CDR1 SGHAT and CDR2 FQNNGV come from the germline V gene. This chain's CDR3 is CASSGLAGSYEQYF. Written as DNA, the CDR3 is TGTGCCAGCAGCGGACTAGCCGGCTCCTACGAGCAGTACTTC.

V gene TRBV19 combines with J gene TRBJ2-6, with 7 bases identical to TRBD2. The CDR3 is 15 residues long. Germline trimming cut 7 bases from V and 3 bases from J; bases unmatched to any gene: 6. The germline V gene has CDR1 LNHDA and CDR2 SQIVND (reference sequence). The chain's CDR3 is CASTSGGGGANVLTF. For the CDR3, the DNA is TGTGCCAGTACCTCGGGAGGAGGTGGGGCCAACGTCCTGACTTTC. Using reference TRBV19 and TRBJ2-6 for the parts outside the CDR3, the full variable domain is DGGITQSPKYLFRKEGQNVTLSCEQNLNHDAMYWYRQDPGQGLRLIYYSQIVNDFQKGDIAEGYSVSREKKESFPLTVTSAQKNPTAFYLCASTSGGGGANVLTFGAGSRLTVL.

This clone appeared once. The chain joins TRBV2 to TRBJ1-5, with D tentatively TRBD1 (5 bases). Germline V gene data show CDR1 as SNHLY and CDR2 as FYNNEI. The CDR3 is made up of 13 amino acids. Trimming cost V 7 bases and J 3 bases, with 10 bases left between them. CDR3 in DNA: TGTGCCAGCAAATTGGACACCAATCAGCCCCAGCATTTT. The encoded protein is CASKLDTNQPQHF.

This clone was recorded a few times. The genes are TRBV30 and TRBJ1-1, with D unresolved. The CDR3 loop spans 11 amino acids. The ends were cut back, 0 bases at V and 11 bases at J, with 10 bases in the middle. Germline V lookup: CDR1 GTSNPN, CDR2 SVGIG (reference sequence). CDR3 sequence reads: CAWSVLGEAFF. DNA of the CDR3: TGTGCCTGGAGTGTACTTGGTGAGGCTTTCTTT. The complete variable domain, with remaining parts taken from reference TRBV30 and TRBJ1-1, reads SQTIHQWPATLVQPVGSPLSLECTVEGTSNPNLYWYRQAAGRGLQLLFYSVGIGQISSEVPQNLSASRPQDRQFILSSKKLLLSDSGFYLCAWSVLGEAFFGQGTRLTVV.

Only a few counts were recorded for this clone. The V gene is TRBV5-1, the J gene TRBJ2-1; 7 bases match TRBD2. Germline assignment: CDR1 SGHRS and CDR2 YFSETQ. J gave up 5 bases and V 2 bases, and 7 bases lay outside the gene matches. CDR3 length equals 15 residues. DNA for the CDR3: TGCGCCAGCAGCTTATCACCGGGACTAAACAATGAGCAGTTCTTC. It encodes CASSLSPGLNNEQFF.

The CDR3 spells CASSQMTGTDTQYF. CDR3 nucleotide sequence: TGCGCCAGCAGCCAAATGACAGGTACAGATACGCAGTATTTT. The V gene is TRBV4-1, the J gene TRBJ2-3; TRBD1 might be the D (6 bases). Trimming took 2 bases from V and 3 from J, leaving 9 bases between them. CDR1 and CDR2 (germline): MGHRA, YSYEKL. The CDR3 consists of 14 residues.

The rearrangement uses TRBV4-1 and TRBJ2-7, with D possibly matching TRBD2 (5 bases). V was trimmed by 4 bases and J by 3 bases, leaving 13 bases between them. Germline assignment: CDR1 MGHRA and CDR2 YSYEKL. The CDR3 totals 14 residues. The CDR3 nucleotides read TGCGCCAGCAGCCTACGGGCAGGAGGCTACGAGCAGTACTTC. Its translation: CASSLRAGGYEQYF.

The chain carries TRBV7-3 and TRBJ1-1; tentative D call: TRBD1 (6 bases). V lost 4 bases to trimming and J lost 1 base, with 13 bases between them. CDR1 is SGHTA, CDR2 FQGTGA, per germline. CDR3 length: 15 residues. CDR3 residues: CASSSTKQGNTEAFF. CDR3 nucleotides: TGTGCCAGCAGCTCCACAAAACAGGGGAACACTGAAGCTTTCTTT.

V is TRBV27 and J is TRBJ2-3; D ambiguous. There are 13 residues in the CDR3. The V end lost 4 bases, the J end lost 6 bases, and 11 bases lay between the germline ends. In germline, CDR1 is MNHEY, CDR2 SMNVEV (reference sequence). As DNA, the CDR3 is TGTGCCAGCAGTTCAATCTTCGGGGATACGCAGTATTTT. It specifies CASSSIFGDTQYF.

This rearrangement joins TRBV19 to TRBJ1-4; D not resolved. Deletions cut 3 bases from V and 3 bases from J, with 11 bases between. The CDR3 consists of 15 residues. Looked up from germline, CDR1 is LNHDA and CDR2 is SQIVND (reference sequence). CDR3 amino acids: CASSMVGGANEKLFF. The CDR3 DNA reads TGTGCCAGTAGTATGGTCGGCGGAGCTAATGAAAAACTGTTTTTT.

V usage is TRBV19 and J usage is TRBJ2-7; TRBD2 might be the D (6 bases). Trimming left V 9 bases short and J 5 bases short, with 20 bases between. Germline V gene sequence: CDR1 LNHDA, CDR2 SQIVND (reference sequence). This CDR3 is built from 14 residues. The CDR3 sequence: CASAKSVGSNEQYF. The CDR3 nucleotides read TGTGCCAGCGCAAAATCGGTCGGGAGTAACGAGCAGTACTTC.

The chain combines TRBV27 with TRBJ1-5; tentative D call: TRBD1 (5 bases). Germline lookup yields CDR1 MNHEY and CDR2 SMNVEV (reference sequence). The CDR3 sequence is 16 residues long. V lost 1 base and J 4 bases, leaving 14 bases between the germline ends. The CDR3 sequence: CASSLLEGLTNQPQHF. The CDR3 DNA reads TGTGCCAGCAGTTTATTGGAGGGACTCACTAATCAGCCCCAGCATTTT.

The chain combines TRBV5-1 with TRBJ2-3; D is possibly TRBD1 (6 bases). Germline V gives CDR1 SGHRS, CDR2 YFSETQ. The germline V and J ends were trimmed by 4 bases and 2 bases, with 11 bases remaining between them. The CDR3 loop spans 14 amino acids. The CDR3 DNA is TGCGCCAGCAGCCCGGACAGACTCACAGATACGCAGTATTTT. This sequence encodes CASSPDRLTDTQYF.

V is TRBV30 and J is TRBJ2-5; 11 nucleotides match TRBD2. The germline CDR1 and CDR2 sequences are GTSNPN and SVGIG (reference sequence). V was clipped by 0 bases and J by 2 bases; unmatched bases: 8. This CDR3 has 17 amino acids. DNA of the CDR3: TGTGCCTGGAGTGTACTCCGACTAGCGGGACATCAAGAGACCCAGTACTTC. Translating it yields CAWSVLRLAGHQETQYF.

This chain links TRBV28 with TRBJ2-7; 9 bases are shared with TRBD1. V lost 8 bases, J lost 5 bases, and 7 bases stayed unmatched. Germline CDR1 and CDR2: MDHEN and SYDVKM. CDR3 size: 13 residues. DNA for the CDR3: TGTGCCAGCCATGGGACAGGGTTCCACGAGCAGTACTTC. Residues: CASHGTGFHEQYF.